The 21 T cell receptor beta chains given below trace back to one sample, sequenced in a study of T-cell reconstitution after alpha-beta-depleted transplantation in children. Preparing the TCRbeta library involved the use of unique molecular identifiers. TCRdb fed the PCR reads into MiXCR, producing one record per CDR3 protein. The sample carries 800,000 to 1,000,000 distinct CDR3 sequences, about 29% recorded once. The sequences come from PBMCs, mostly from graft donor cells, collected 360 days after TCRalphabeta/CD19-depleted stem cell transplant. The receptors here all came from a boy younger than two who had a stem cell transplant for SCID, so the T cells may come from the graft donor.

The V gene is TRBV7-3, the J gene TRBJ2-1; D is possibly TRBD2 (7 bases). V dropped 5 bases and J dropped 10 bases, with 21 bases sitting between them. The CDR3 runs 15 residues. Looked up from germline, CDR1 is SGHTA and CDR2 is FQGTGA. In nucleotides, the CDR3 is TGTGCCAGCAGCGCTCCATTTCGGGGGGCCGGAGAGCAGTTCTTC. Translated, it gives CASSAPFRGAGEQFF.

Only a few counts were recorded for this clonotype. This chain uses TRBV5-5 with TRBJ2-7, with unresolved D. The ends were cut back, 3 bases at V and 1 base at J, with 14 bases in the middle. Germline lookup yields CDR1 SGHKS and CDR2 YYEKEE (reference sequence). The CDR3 runs 15 residues. In DNA form, the CDR3 reads TGTGCCAGCAGCTCATTACCGGACGCGTCCTACGAGCAGTACTTC. Translated, it gives CASSSLPDASYEQYF.

The rearrangement uses TRBV29-1 and TRBJ2-1, with 11 bases fitting TRBD2. CDR1 and CDR2 from the germline V gene are SQVTM and ANQGSEA. The V and J ends lost 7 bases and 7 bases, in that order; junction bases with no gene match: 15. The CDR3 runs 16 residues. Here the CDR3 reads CSAVGTSGPPWNEQFF. CDR3 DNA sequence: TGCAGCGCCGTTGGGACTAGCGGTCCACCCTGGAATGAGCAGTTCTTC.

The sample holds a few counts of this clonotype. This sequence joins TRBV12-3 or TRBV12-4 and TRBJ1-4; 7 bases are shared with TRBD1. V shed 5 bases, J shed 4 bases, and the junction held 7 bases outside the gene matches. The CDR3 runs to 15 residues. CDR3 DNA: TGTGCCAGCAGTCTGACACAGGGGAATAATGAAAAACTGTTTTTT. Amino acids: CASSLTQGNNEKLFF.

The rearrangement uses TRBV5-1 and TRBJ2-1; 11 bases are a match to TRBD1. V was pared by 0 bases and J by 4 bases, with 6 bases of the junction left unmatched. From germline, CDR1 is SGHRS and CDR2 YFSETQ. CDR3 length equals 17 residues. The CDR3 nucleotides are TGCGCCAGCAGCTTGGGCCGGGGGGACAGGGGGTACAATGAGCAGTTCTTC. Its protein is CASSLGRGDRGYNEQFF.

This clonotype was detected only a few times. The gene calls are TRBV10-3 and TRBJ2-7; 9 bases are shared with TRBD2. This CDR3 region has 16 residues. V lost 0 bases and J lost 6; bases outside the gene matches: 9. Germline lookup yields CDR1 ENHRY and CDR2 SYGVKD. The CDR3 loop reads CAISESIASGATEQYF. DNA for the CDR3: TGTGCCATCAGTGAGTCGATAGCTAGCGGGGCGACCGAGCAGTACTTC.

The table lists this clonotype with a few counts. The chain has TRBV9 and TRBJ1-6; TRBD1 aligns across 7 bases. With 1 base clipped from V and 8 bases from J, the junction kept 3 bases outside the gene matches. From germline, CDR1 is SGDLS and CDR2 YYNGEE. This CDR3 has 14 amino acids. The CDR3, as DNA: TGTGCCAGCAGCGTATGGGACAGACATTCACCCCTCCACTTT. Translated: CASSVWDRHSPLHF.

This clonotype was seen only a few times. CDR3 sequence: CASSLWDRGQGEQYF. The CDR3 DNA is TGCGCCAGCAGCCTGTGGGACAGGGGGCAGGGCGAGCAGTACTTC. The rearrangement joins TRBV5-1 to TRBJ2-7; 12 bases align to TRBD1. The germline CDR1 and CDR2 sequences are SGHRS and YFSETQ. V gave up 4 bases and J gave up 6 bases; unmatched junction bases: 8. The CDR3 has 15 amino acids.

V usage is TRBV7-2 and J usage is TRBJ2-3; 8 bases fit TRBD2. Germline CDR1 and CDR2: SGHTA and FQGNSA. The junction had 4 bases not matched to a gene; V was cut back by 3 bases and J by 2 bases. This CDR3 is 15 amino acids long. In nucleotides, the CDR3 is TGTGCCAGCAGCTTTAGCGGGGTCACCACAGATACGCAGTATTTT. The encoded protein is CASSFSGVTTDTQYF.

Only a few counts were recorded for this clonotype. The chain links TRBV20-1 to TRBJ2-3; D call uncertain. The CDR3 is made up of 14 amino acids. V was cut by 0 bases and J by 2 bases, with 9 bases left in between. CDR1 and CDR2 from the germline V gene are DFQATT and SNEGSKA (reference sequence). The CDR3 protein is CSARDLTITDTQYF. CDR3 DNA sequence: TGCAGTGCTAGAGATTTAACTATCACAGATACGCAGTATTTT.

The chain carries TRBV7-3 and TRBJ2-3, with D tentatively TRBD1 or TRBD2 (6 bases each). Germline V gene sequence: CDR1 SGHTA, CDR2 FQGTGA. Trimming removed 4 bases from V and 5 bases from J, with 16 bases in between. The CDR3 contains 15 residues. The CDR3 DNA reads as TGTGCCAGCAGCTCCTCCGACAGGAGGGGAGATACGCAGTATTTT. Translating it yields CASSSSDRRGDTQYF.

The chain has TRBV7-6 and TRBJ1-1; 9 bases agree with TRBD1. V was clipped by 5 bases and J by 6 bases; unmatched bases: 10. In germline, CDR1 is SGHVS, CDR2 FNYEAQ. The CDR3 length is 15 residues. The CDR3 spells CASSLSTGGLAEAFF. The CDR3 DNA reads as TGTGCCAGCAGCCTCTCCACAGGGGGCCTGGCTGAAGCTTTCTTT.

This rearrangement joins TRBV9 to TRBJ2-1; D might be TRBD1 or TRBD2, each matching 7 bases. CDR3 length: 14 amino acids. V was shortened by 2 bases and J by 6 bases, with 12 bases between the two germline ends. Looked up from germline, CDR1 is SGDLS and CDR2 is YYNGEE. The CDR3 nucleotides read TGTGCCAGCAGCGTCCAGGGGGGGGGCAATGAGCAGTTCTTC. Encoded protein: CASSVQGGGNEQFF. Together with reference TRBV9 and TRBJ2-1, the CDR3 gives the full variable domain: DSGVTQTPKHLITATGQRVTLRCSPRSGDLSVYWYQQSLDQGLQFLIQYYNGEERAKGNILERFSAQQFPDLHSELNLSSLELGDSALYFCASSVQGGGNEQFFGPGTRLTVL.

This clonotype was seen only a few times. The rearrangement links TRBV9 to TRBJ2-3, with 8 bases aligning to TRBD2. Trimming took 0 bases from V and 2 from J; bases not matched to a gene: 2. The length of the CDR3 is 15 residues. Germline CDR1 is SGDLS and CDR2 is YYNGEE. Written as DNA, the CDR3 is TGTGCCAGCAGCGTAGGAGCGGGGGACACAGATACGCAGTATTTT. Residues: CASSVGAGDTDTQYF. The full variable domain, completed using reference TRBV9 and TRBJ2-3, is DSGVTQTPKHLITATGQRVTLRCSPRSGDLSVYWYQQSLDQGLQFLIQYYNGEERAKGNILERFSAQQFPDLHSELNLSSLELGDSALYFCASSVGAGDTDTQYFGPGTRLTVL.

This clonotype appeared many times. The chain carries TRBV6-1 and TRBJ1-3, with D possibly being TRBD1 (6 bases). V lost 10 bases to trimming and J lost 8 bases, with 21 bases between them. Germline V gives CDR1 MNHNS, CDR2 SASEGT. The CDR3 has 14 amino acids. CDR3: CAIKRGDPLDTIYF. CDR3 nucleotides: TGTGCCATCAAAAGGGGGGACCCCCTGGACACCATATATTTT.

This clonotype was counted only a few times. The genes are TRBV19 and TRBJ2-4; D remains unclear. The germline gives CDR1 LNHDA, CDR2 SQIVND (reference sequence). V lost 0 bases to trimming and J lost 8 bases, with 17 bases between them. The CDR3 is 16 residues long. This chain's CDR3 is CASSIDHSLRGDIQYF. Written as DNA, the CDR3 is TGTGCCAGTAGTATAGATCACTCGCTCCGAGGAGACATTCAGTACTTC.

The rearrangement uses TRBV10-3 and TRBJ2-7, with 7 bases fitting TRBD2. Germline values: CDR1 ENHRY, CDR2 SYGVKD. V shed 7 bases, J shed 2 bases, and the junction held 14 bases outside the gene matches. The CDR3 totals 16 residues. CDR3 region: CAIKGGERGRAYEQYF. The CDR3 DNA reads as TGTGCCATCAAGGGAGGGGAGAGGGGCCGAGCCTACGAGCAGTACTTC.

The chain combines TRBV12-3 or TRBV12-4 with TRBJ1-1; 9 bases fit TRBD1. The CDR3 loop spans 14 amino acids. V lost 8 bases and J lost 5; bases outside the gene matches: 9. CDR3 DNA: TGTGCCAGCGGCTACAGGGGGCAAATTACTGAAGCTTTCTTT. The encoded protein is CASGYRGQITEAFF.

The chain has TRBV2 and TRBJ2-7; 7 nucleotides match TRBD1. J lost 5 bases, V lost 4 bases, and 11 bases had no gene match. The CDR3 length is 15 residues. CDR1 SNHLY and CDR2 FYNNEI come from the germline V gene. Here the CDR3 reads CASSGEKGASHEQYF. DNA for the CDR3: TGTGCCAGCAGTGGGGAGAAGGGGGCTTCACACGAGCAGTACTTC.

CDR3 loop: CSAGTGQGAISPQHF. The CDR3 DNA follows: TGCAGTGCTGGGACGGGACAGGGGGCGATATCGCCCCAGCATTTT. The chain recombines TRBV20-1 with TRBJ1-5; TRBD1 matches 12 bases. The junction had 11 bases not matched to a gene; V was cut back by 5 bases and J by 9 bases. The CDR3 covers 15 residues. Germline V gives CDR1 DFQATT, CDR2 SNEGSKA (reference sequence).

The chain has TRBV12-3 or TRBV12-4 and TRBJ2-1; D is perhaps TRBD1 or TRBD2 (5 bases each). The CDR3 consists of 15 residues. Trimming stripped 8 bases from V and 8 bases from J, with 22 bases between. The CDR3 is CASPKGPCPVYEQFF. In DNA form, the CDR3 reads TGTGCCAGCCCCAAGGGACCCTGTCCCGTCTATGAGCAGTTCTTC.